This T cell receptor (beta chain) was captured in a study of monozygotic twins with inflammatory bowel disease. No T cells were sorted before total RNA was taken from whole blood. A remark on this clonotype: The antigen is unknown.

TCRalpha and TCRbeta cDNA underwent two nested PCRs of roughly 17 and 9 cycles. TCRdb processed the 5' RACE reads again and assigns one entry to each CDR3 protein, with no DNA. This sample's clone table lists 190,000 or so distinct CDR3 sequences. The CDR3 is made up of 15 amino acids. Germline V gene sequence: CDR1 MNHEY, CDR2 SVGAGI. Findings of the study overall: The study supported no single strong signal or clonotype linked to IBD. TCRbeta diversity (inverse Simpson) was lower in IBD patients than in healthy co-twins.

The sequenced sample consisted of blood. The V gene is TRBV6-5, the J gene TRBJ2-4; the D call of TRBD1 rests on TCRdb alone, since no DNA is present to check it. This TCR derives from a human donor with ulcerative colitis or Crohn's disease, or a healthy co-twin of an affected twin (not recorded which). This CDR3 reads CASSYSEGQGNIQYF.